This T cell receptor beta chain was sequenced in a study of blood T cell repertoires in COVID-19. The CDR3 is 14 residues long. Germline V gives CDR1 KGHSH, CDR2 LQKENI. Trimming at V came to 2 bases and at J to 10 bases, leaving 10 bases not matched to a gene. Profiled with immunoSEQ multiplex PCR; TCRdb holds only in-frame clones, not every one. The table includes 30,000 to 40,000 clones, roughly 90% detected once. The clonotype comes from a man in his fifties with active COVID-19. Sequencing was done on a sample of peripheral blood. V gene TRBV18 combines with J gene TRBJ1-2, with 7 nucleotides matching TRBD1. CDR3 bases: TGTGCCAGCTCACCAGGAATAGACAGGGTAGACTACACCTTC. Protein sequence: CASSPGIDRVDYTF.